This T cell receptor beta chain was sequenced in a study of blood T cell repertoires in COVID-19. Germline V gene lookup returns CDR1 SGHVS and CDR2 FQNEAQ. The CDR3 has 20 amino acids. V lost 5 bases, J lost 0 bases, and 14 bases stayed unmatched. Per the authors' pipeline: Reference gene primer amplification gave estimated nucleated cell counts. Libraries were prepared by immunoSEQ multiplex PCR; TCRdb keeps only in-frame clonotypes and omits some of them. Clonal size and the V and J genes are those of that table, whereas D and trimming came from the DNA. The sample comprises 250,000 to 400,000 clones, more than 90% of which are singletons, and 2.6% rests with the top ten.

Sequenced: PBMCs or T cells enriched from blood (not recorded which). The chain has TRBV7-8 and TRBJ1-5, with TRBD1 matching 12 bases. The receptor was derived from a man in his fifties or sixties who had recovered from COVID-19. In nucleotides, the CDR3 is TGTGCCAGCAGCCGTACCACGGGGGACAGGGGGCACTATAGCAATCAGCCCCAGCATTTT. Translating it yields CASSRTTGDRGHYSNQPQHF.